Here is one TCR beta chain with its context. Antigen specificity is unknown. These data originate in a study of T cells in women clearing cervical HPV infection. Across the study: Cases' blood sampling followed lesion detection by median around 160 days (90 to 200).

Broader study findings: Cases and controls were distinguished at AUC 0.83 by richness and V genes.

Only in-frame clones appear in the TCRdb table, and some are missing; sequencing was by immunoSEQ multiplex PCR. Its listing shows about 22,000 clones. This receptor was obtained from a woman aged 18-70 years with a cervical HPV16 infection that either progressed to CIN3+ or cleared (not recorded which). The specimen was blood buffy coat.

The CDR3 DNA, read in part, is TGTGCCAGCAGCTCTTCAGGGGGCACTAATGAAAAA. Encoded protein: CASSSSGGTNEK. The whole CDR3 is CASSSSGGTNEKLFF. The V gene is TRBV7-2, the J gene TRBJ1-4; 8 bases fit TRBD1. Read coverage stops 3 residues before the CDR3 terminus; the germline J gene supplies the remainder. Unmatched junction bases numbered 3, after V lost 4 bases and J lost 2 bases. This CDR3 comprises 15 residues. Germline CDR1 SGHTA, CDR2 FQGNSA.